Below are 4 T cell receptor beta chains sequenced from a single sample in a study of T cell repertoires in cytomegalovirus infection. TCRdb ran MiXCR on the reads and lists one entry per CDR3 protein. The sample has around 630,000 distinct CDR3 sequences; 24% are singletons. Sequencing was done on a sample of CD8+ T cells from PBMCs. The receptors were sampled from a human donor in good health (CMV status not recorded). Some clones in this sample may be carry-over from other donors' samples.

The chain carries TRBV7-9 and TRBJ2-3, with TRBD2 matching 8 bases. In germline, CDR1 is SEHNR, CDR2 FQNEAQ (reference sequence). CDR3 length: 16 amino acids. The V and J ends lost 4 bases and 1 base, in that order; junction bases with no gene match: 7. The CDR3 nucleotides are TGTGCCAGCAGCTCGTCGAGTAGCGGGGGCACAGATACGCAGTATTTT. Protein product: CASSSSSSGGTDTQYF.

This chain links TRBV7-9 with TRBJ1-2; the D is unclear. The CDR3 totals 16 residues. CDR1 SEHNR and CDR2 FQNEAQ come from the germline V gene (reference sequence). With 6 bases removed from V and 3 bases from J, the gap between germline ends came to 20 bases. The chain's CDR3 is CASRQFRESQDYGYTF. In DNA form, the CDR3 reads TGTGCCAGCAGGCAATTCCGGGAAAGCCAGGACTATGGCTACACCTTC.

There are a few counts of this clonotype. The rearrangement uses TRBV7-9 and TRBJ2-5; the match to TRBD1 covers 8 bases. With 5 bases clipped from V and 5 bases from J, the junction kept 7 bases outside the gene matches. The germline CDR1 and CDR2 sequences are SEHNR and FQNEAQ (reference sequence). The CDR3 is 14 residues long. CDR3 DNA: TGTGCCAGCAGCCGTTTCGACAGGGGTGAGACCCAGTACTTC. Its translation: CASSRFDRGETQYF.

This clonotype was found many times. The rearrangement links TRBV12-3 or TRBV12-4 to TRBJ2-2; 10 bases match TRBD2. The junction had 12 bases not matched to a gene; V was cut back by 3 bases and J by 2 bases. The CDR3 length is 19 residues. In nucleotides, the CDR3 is TGTGCCAGCAGTTTTGTCCTAGCGGGGGCCCTAGTTAACACCGGGGAGCTGTTTTTT. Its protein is CASSFVLAGALVNTGELFF.